This T cell receptor beta chain was sequenced in a study of brain metastases from non-small cell lung cancer. By sample fraction, this clone is large. Libraries were prepared by immunoSEQ multiplex PCR; TCRdb keeps only in-frame clonotypes and omits some of them. The table lists 4,700 or so clones, around 80% of them singletons. The sample was tumor-adjacent normal tissue. The TCR comes from a donor aged 40 or over with non-small cell lung cancer.

CDR3 DNA sequence: TGTGCCAGCAGCTTTTATGGGAGCGGGAGCACCGGGGAGCTGTTTTTT. This gives the protein CASSFYGSGSTGELFF. The chain couples TRBV28 to TRBJ2-2; 8 nucleotides align to TRBD2. The CDR3 runs to 16 residues. Germline V gene lookup returns CDR1 MDHEN and CDR2 SYDVKM. V shed 6 bases, J shed 4 bases, and the junction held 10 bases outside the gene matches.